This T cell receptor (beta chain) derives from a study of tumor and adjacent non-tumor tissue in lung cancer. The CDR3 runs 14 residues. Per the germline V gene, CDR1 is LNHDA and CDR2 is SQIVND (reference sequence). Trimming removed 4 bases at V and 0 bases at J, with 9 bases between. This clonotype was found a few times. This sample's RNA came from whole unsorted tissue. Between August and November 2014, newly diagnosed, chemotherapy-naive lung cancer patients underwent thoracic surgery in China. A modified ARM-PCR protocol with three rounds of nested PCR amplified TCRbeta. A single record per CDR3 protein comes from TCRdb applying MiXCR to the multiplex PCR reads. Of tens of thousands of distinct CDR3 sequences listed, 55% to 70% are singletons.

Source material: lung tumor tissue. The receptor's source is a man aged 50-60 years with non-small cell lung cancer. The J gene is TRBJ1-1, the V gene TRBV19; maybe TRBD1 (5 bases). The CDR3 DNA reads as TGTGCCAGTAGTACACCAGGGATGAACACTGAAGCTTTCTTT. This sequence encodes CASSTPGMNTEAFF.